Below, 18 T cell receptor beta chains from the same sample are listed, as sequenced in a study of blood T cell repertoires in COVID-19. The protocol was immunoSEQ multiplex PCR, while the TCRdb copy is restricted to in-frame clones and leaves out a portion. This sample yields 200,000 to 250,000 clones, of which approximately 80% are seen a single time; roughly 3.5% belongs to the top ten. Input material: PBMCs or T cells enriched from blood (not recorded which). Receptors were obtained from a woman aged 55 to 70 who had recovered from COVID-19.

The chain carries TRBV5-4 and TRBJ1-4; no clear D. From germline, CDR1 is SGHNT and CDR2 YYREEE (reference sequence). The CDR3 runs to 14 residues. Deletions cut 2 bases from V and 5 bases from J, with 10 bases between. CDR3 protein: CASSLRSGNEKLFF. CDR3 sequence (DNA): TGTGCCAGCAGCTTAAGGAGCGGGAATGAAAAACTGTTTTTT.

This clone has just a few counts. This chain joins TRBV10-3 and TRBJ1-6; D perhaps matches TRBD1 (5 bases). The CDR3 loop spans 14 amino acids. The V and J ends lost 3 bases and 7 bases respectively, with 10 bases between them. Germline V lookup: CDR1 ENHRY, CDR2 SYGVKD. The chain's CDR3 is CAISEGDRNSPLHF. The CDR3 nucleotides read TGTGCCATCAGTGAAGGGGATCGGAATTCACCCCTCCACTTT.

The chain recombines TRBV7-3 with TRBJ2-1, with D perhaps matching TRBD2 (6 bases). Deletions cut 3 bases from V and 15 bases from J, with 18 bases between. Germline assignment: CDR1 SGHTA and CDR2 FQGTGA. CDR3 length: 13 residues. The CDR3 DNA is TGTGCCAGCAGCTTCTCTCATAGCGGAACGAGGTTCTTC. Translation: CASSFSHSGTRFF.

CDR3 amino acids: CAISRAEGYTF. The CDR3, as DNA: TGTGCCATCAGCAGGGCGGAAGGCTACACCTTC. The V and J genes are TRBV10-3 and TRBJ1-2, with D perhaps TRBD1 (5 bases). The CDR3 is made up of 11 amino acids. The ends were cut back, 6 bases at V and 8 bases at J, with 10 bases in the middle. Looked up from germline, CDR1 is ENHRY and CDR2 is SYGVKD.

The chain is built from TRBV2 and TRBJ2-7, with 9 bases fitting TRBD1. After removal of 5 bases from V and 5 bases from J, the junction contained 10 bases not matched to a gene. The CDR3 has 15 amino acids. Germline V gene sequence: CDR1 SNHLY, CDR2 FYNNEI. As DNA, the CDR3 is TGTGCCAGCAGTCAGCTCCTGACAGGGGGAAACGAGCAGTACTTC. Translation: CASSQLLTGGNEQYF.

V and J are TRBV11-2 and TRBJ2-1; the match to TRBD1 covers 7 bases. CDR3 length: 14 residues. The V gene's germline CDR1 is SGHAT and CDR2 FQNNGV. V shed 3 bases and J 7 bases; nucleotides not matched to a gene: 6. This CDR3 reads CASSLVGTANEQFF. In DNA, the CDR3 is TGTGCCAGCAGCTTGGTCGGGACAGCTAATGAGCAGTTCTTC. Full variable domain (outside the CDR3, taken from reference TRBV11-2 and TRBJ2-1): EAGVAQSPRYKIIEKRQSVAFWCNPISGHATLYWYQQILGQGPKLLIQFQNNGVVDDSQLPKDRFSAERLKGVDSTLKIQPAKLEDSAVYLCASSLVGTANEQFFGPGTRLTVL.

This clone has just one count. V is TRBV4-1 and J is TRBJ1-2; D remains unclear. The V and J ends lost 0 bases and 8 bases respectively, with 13 bases between them. The CDR3 length is 14 residues. Looked up from germline, CDR1 is MGHRA and CDR2 is YSYEKL. The CDR3 sequence is CASSQETTMGGYTF. CDR3 nucleotides: TGCGCCAGCAGCCAAGAGACGACAATGGGCGGCTACACCTTC.

The rearrangement links TRBV9 to TRBJ1-1, with 8 bases aligning to TRBD1. This CDR3 comprises 14 residues. J was trimmed by 1 base and V by 3 bases; bases with no gene match: 2. The germline V gene has CDR1 SGDLS and CDR2 YYNGEE. The CDR3 DNA is TGTGCCAGCAGCGGAACAGGGGGGAACACTGAAGCTTTCTTT. Its translation: CASSGTGGNTEAFF.

The chain has TRBV10-1 and TRBJ2-7; 7 positions agree with TRBD2. This CDR3 is built from 14 residues. The germline gives CDR1 WNHNN, CDR2 SYGVQD (reference sequence). The V segment lost 6 bases and the J segment 2 bases; nucleotides outside the gene matches: 7. CDR3 coding DNA: TGCGCCAGCAGAGCGGGACTGGAGACCTACGAGCAGTACTTC. This translates into CASRAGLETYEQYF.

This rearrangement joins TRBV19 to TRBJ1-3; 8 bases map to TRBD1. The CDR3 has 17 residues. In germline, CDR1 is LNHDA, CDR2 SQIVND (reference sequence). The junction had 8 bases not matched to a gene; V was cut back by 4 bases and J by 0 bases. CDR3 nucleotide sequence: TGTGCCAGTAGTAGTGTCTCAGGGGGCTACTCTGGAAACACCATATATTTT. It codes for CASSSVSGGYSGNTIYF.

V usage is TRBV12-5 and J usage is TRBJ2-2; 11 bases are a match to TRBD2. Losses at the gene ends were 4 bases for V and 4 bases for J; bases not matched to a gene: 8. The germline gives CDR1 LGHNT, CDR2 FRNRAP. This CDR3 region has 17 residues. The CDR3 bases are TGTGCTAGTGGTTGGAATAGCGGGAGGGCGGGCACCGGGGAGCTGTTTTTT. Amino acids: CASGWNSGRAGTGELFF.

The rearrangement links TRBV15 to TRBJ2-7; 10 bases agree with TRBD2. The germline gives CDR1 LNHNV, CDR2 YYDKDF (reference sequence). This CDR3 region has 18 residues. V lost 0 bases and J lost 0; bases outside the gene matches: 8. In DNA form, the CDR3 reads TGTGCCACCAGCAGAGATTTGGGACTAGCGTTTTCCTCCTACGAGCAGTACTTC. It translates to CATSRDLGLAFSSYEQYF.

The genes are TRBV9 and TRBJ1-1; TRBD1 aligns across 7 bases. V shed 3 bases, J shed 4 bases, and the junction held 3 bases outside the gene matches. Germline V gives CDR1 SGDLS, CDR2 YYNGEE. CDR3 length: 13 amino acids. CDR3 sequence reads: CASSGHRGTEAFF. DNA of the CDR3: TGTGCCAGCAGCGGACACAGGGGCACTGAAGCTTTCTTT.

This chain links TRBV7-2 with TRBJ2-1; 7 bases are shared with TRBD2. The CDR3 runs to 14 residues. J lost 5 bases, V lost 7 bases, and 8 bases had no gene match. The germline CDR1 and CDR2 sequences are SGHTA and FQGNSA. Here the CDR3 reads CASKRGVTNNEQFF. The CDR3 coding sequence is TGTGCCAGCAAGCGGGGAGTCACAAACAATGAGCAGTTCTTC.

The chain combines TRBV2 with TRBJ1-2, with D possibly TRBD1 on 6 matching bases. Germline values: CDR1 SNHLY, CDR2 FYNNEI. The CDR3 contains 15 residues. Trimming removed 6 bases from V and 4 bases from J, with 18 bases in between. CDR3 loop: CASSPRTVGGYGYTF. Here the CDR3 DNA reads TGTGCCAGCAGCCCGAGGACAGTTGGAGGCTATGGCTACACCTTC.

Points on this clone: Other DNA sequences in this sample translate to the same CDR3. The CDR3 loop is CASSLAGGDQPQHF. The CDR3 bases are TGTGCCAGCAGCTTAGCTGGGGGGGATCAGCCCCAGCATTTT. The chain has TRBV7-2 and TRBJ1-5; possible D gene TRBD1, 5 bases. CDR1 and CDR2 (germline): SGHTA, FQGNSA. V shed 0 bases and J shed 5 bases, with 8 bases lying between them. The CDR3 runs 14 residues.

V and J are TRBV11-2 and TRBJ1-1, with D unresolved. The CDR3 runs 12 residues. Trimming left V 3 bases short and J 3 bases short, with 5 bases between. Looked up from germline, CDR1 is SGHAT and CDR2 is FQNNGV. CDR3 residues: CASSFGDTEAFF. In DNA form, the CDR3 reads TGTGCCAGCAGCTTCGGGGACACTGAAGCTTTCTTT.

The V call is TRBV5-6, the J call TRBJ1-5; a possible D gene is TRBD1 (5 bases). This CDR3 is 13 amino acids long. The ends were cut back, 4 bases at V and 3 bases at J, with 8 bases in the middle. Germline V gives CDR1 SGHDT, CDR2 YYEEEE. This CDR3 reads CASSGGVNQPQHF. CDR3 coding DNA: TGTGCCAGCAGCGGGGGGGTCAATCAGCCCCAGCATTTT.